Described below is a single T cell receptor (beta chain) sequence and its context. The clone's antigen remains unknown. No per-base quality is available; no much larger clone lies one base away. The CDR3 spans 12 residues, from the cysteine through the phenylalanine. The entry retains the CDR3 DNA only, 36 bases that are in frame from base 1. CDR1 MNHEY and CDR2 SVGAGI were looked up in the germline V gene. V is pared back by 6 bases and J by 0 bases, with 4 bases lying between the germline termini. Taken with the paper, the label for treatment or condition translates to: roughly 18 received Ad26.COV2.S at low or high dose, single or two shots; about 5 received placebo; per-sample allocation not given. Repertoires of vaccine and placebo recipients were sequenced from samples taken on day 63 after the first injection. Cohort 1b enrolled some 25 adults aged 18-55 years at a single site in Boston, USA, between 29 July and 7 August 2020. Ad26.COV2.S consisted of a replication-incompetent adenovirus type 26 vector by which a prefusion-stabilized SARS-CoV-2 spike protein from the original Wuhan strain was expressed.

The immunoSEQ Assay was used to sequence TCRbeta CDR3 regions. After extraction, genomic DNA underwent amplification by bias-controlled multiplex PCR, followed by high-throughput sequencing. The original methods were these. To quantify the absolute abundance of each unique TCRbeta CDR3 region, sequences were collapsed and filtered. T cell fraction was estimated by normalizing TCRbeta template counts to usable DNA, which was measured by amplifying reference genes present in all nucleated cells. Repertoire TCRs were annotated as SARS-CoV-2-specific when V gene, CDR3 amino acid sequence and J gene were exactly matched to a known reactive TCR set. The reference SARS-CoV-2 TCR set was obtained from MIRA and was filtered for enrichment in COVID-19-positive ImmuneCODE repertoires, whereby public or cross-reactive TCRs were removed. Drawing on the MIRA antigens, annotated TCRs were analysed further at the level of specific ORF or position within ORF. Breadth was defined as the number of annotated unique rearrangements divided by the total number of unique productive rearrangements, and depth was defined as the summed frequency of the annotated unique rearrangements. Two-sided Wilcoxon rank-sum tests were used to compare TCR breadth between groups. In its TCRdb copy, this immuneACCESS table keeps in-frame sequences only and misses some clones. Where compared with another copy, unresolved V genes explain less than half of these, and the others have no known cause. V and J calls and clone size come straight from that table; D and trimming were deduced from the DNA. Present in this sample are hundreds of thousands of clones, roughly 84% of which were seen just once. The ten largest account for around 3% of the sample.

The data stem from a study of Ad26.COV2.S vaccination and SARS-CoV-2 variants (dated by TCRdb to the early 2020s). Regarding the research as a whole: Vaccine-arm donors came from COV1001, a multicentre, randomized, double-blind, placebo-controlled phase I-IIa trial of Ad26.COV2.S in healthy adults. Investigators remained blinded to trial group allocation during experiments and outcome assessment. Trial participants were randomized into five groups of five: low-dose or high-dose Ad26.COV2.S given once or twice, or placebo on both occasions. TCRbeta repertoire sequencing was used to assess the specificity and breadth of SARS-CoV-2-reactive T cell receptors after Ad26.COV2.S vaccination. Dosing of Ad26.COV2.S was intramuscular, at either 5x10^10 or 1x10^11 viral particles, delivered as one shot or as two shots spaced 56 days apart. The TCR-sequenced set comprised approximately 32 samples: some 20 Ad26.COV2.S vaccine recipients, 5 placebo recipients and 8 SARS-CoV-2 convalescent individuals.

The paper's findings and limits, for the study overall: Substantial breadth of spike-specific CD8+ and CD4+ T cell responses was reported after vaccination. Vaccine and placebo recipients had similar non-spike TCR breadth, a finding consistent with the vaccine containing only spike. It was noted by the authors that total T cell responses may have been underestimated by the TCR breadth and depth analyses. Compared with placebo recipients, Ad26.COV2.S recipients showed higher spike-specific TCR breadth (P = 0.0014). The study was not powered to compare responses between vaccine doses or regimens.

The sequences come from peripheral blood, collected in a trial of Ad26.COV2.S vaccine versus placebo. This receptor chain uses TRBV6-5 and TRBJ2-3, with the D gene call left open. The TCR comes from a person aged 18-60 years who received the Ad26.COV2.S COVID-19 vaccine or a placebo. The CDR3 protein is CASRGSTDTQYF. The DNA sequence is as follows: TGTGCCAGCAGGGGGAGCACAGATACGCAGTATTTT.